The table lists the clone carrying this TCR beta chain with many counts. The antigen remains undetermined. At least 3 on the Clinical Activity Score was recorded for ophthalmopathy patients, who also had NOSPECS grade at least 4 and duration under 3 months. Clinical symptoms, serum thyroxine and TRAb, thyroid ultrasound and orbital computed tomography together formed the diagnostic basis. From RNA transcripts, TCR beta CDR3 regions were amplified. TCR CDR3 regions were first amplified by RT-PCR with HTBI primers. TCRdb independently ran MiXCR on the multiplex PCR reads; one entry per CDR3 protein. The data show around 600,000 distinct CDR3 sequences, around 14% seen once. The data derive from a study of T cells in Graves' hyperthyroidism and ophthalmopathy. Points from the study as a whole: The model foresaw ophthalmopathy a median roughly 6 months prior to onset. The authors' 13 V-J model separated ophthalmopathy from stable hyperthyroidism.

The sample consisted of blood. This receptor was identified in a woman aged 18-29 years with Graves' ophthalmopathy.

The CDR3 DNA follows: TGTGCCAGCAGCTTCCTGGACGGAAACACCATATATTTT. Encoded protein: CASSFLDGNTIYF. J is TRBJ1-3 and V is TRBV7-9, with D uncertain. Trimming shortened V by 3 bases and J by 4 bases, and 7 bases separated the two germline ends. This CDR3 has 13 residues. CDR1 is SEHNR and CDR2 is FQNEAQ in the germline V gene (reference sequence).